These 26 T cell receptor beta chains were sequenced from one sample in a study of blood T cell repertoires in COVID-19. Assay used: immunoSEQ multiplex PCR; TCRdb lists only in-frame clones, some missing. The sample has hundreds of thousands of clones, approximately 90% seen once. Sequencing was carried out using peripheral blood. Receptors originate from a man younger than 30 with active or convalescent COVID-19.

The rearrangement uses TRBV7-6 and TRBJ1-6; maybe TRBD1 (5 bases). The germline V gene has CDR1 SGHVS and CDR2 FNYEAQ. This CDR3 is built from 14 residues. The germline V and J ends were trimmed by 6 bases and 7 bases, with 13 bases remaining between them. The CDR3 DNA sequence: TGTGCCAGCAGTTCCACTGCAGGGAATTCACCCCTCCACTTT. This gives the protein CASSSTAGNSPLHF.

This clone was seen more than once but under ten times. J is TRBJ1-2 and V is TRBV9, with unresolved D. Germline CDR1 SGDLS, CDR2 YYNGEE. The CDR3 is 15 amino acids. V lost 0 bases, J lost 4 bases, and 13 bases lay in between. The DNA of the CDR3 is TGTGCCAGCAGCGTAGGTCCGGCGGTGAGCTATGGCTACACCTTC. This translates into CASSVGPAVSYGYTF.

V usage is TRBV7-9 and J usage is TRBJ2-7; 8 positions agree with TRBD2. CDR3 length: 12 amino acids. Looked up from germline, CDR1 is SEHNR and CDR2 is FQNEAQ (reference sequence). Losses at the gene ends were 11 bases for V and 0 bases for J; bases not matched to a gene: 3. The DNA for the CDR3 is TGTGCCGCAGCGGGAGACTCCTACGAGCAGTACTTC. Its protein product is CAAAGDSYEQYF.

J is TRBJ2-1 and V is TRBV10-1; TRBD2 matches 7 bases. This CDR3 contains 16 residues. Germline trimming cut 0 bases from V and 7 bases from J; bases unmatched to any gene: 9. Germline values: CDR1 WNHNN, CDR2 SYGVQD (reference sequence). CDR3 amino acids: CASSESTGGGRNEQFF. CDR3 DNA sequence: TGCGCCAGCAGTGAGTCTACGGGGGGAGGCAGGAATGAGCAGTTCTTC.

The rearrangement links TRBV19 to TRBJ1-1; D remains ambiguous. Trimming took off 9 bases at V and 0 bases at J, with 8 bases between the two ends. This CDR3 comprises 12 residues. In germline, CDR1 is LNHDA, CDR2 SQIVND (reference sequence). The CDR3 loop is CASSYMNTEAFF. CDR3 in DNA: TGTGCCAGCTCGTATATGAACACTGAAGCTTTCTTT.

The rearrangement joins TRBV28 to TRBJ2-2, with 7 bases identical to TRBD1. The length of the CDR3 is 16 residues. V shed 6 bases, J shed 0 bases, and the junction held 7 bases outside the gene matches. Germline CDR1 is MDHEN and CDR2 is SYDVKM. CDR3 residues: CASSRGGPANTGELFF. CDR3 DNA sequence: TGTGCCAGCAGCCGAGGGGGCCCGGCGAACACCGGGGAGCTGTTTTTT. Based on the CDR3 plus reference TRBV28 and TRBJ2-2, the full variable domain is DVKVTQSSRYLVKRTGEKVFLECVQDMDHENMFWYRQDPGLGLRLIYFSYDVKMKEKGDIPEGYSVSREKKERFSLILESASTNQTSMYLCASSRGGPANTGELFFGEGSRLTVL.

The chain employs TRBV2 and TRBJ1-5; 7 nucleotides match TRBD1. Germline CDR1 is SNHLY and CDR2 is FYNNEI. CDR3 size: 15 residues. J gave up 9 bases and V 6 bases, and 14 bases lay outside the gene matches. This CDR3 is CASRATTGREGPQHF. In nucleotides, the CDR3 is TGTGCCAGCAGGGCGACGACAGGGAGAGAGGGGCCCCAGCATTTT.

The chain combines TRBV7-9 with TRBJ2-7; maybe TRBD2 (6 bases). The CDR3 is 16 residues long. Deletions cut 4 bases from V and 1 base from J, with 17 bases between. CDR1 is SEHNR, CDR2 FQNEAQ, per germline (reference sequence). The CDR3 DNA follows: TGTGCCAGCAGCTCCCCTACACCGGGACTTTCCTACGAGCAGTACTTC. Amino acid sequence: CASSSPTPGLSYEQYF.

The chain has TRBV27 and TRBJ1-1, with D unresolved. V lost 2 bases to trimming and J lost 2 bases, with 6 bases between them. Germline CDR1 is MNHEY and CDR2 is SMNVEV (reference sequence). The CDR3 extends over 13 amino acids. CDR3: CASSLQVNTEAFF. CDR3 DNA sequence: TGTGCCAGCAGTTTACAGGTTAACACTGAAGCTTTCTTT.

This rearrangement joins TRBV2 to TRBJ1-1; D gene unclear. The germline V and J ends were trimmed by 8 bases and 7 bases, with 11 bases remaining between them. Germline V gene sequence: CDR1 SNHLY, CDR2 FYNNEI. CDR3 length: 11 amino acids. As DNA, the CDR3 is TGTGCCAGCTCGGAAGGGAGTGAAGCTTTCTTT. It yields the protein CASSEGSEAFF.

The rearrangement joins TRBV28 to TRBJ1-2; D unresolved. The CDR3 extends over 13 amino acids. Germline V gene sequence: CDR1 MDHEN, CDR2 SYDVKM. V gave up 7 bases and J gave up 10 bases, with 19 bases separating them. The CDR3 DNA reads TGTGCCAGCACAGGAGGTTCTAACGGCCTCTACACCTTC. Its protein product is CASTGGSNGLYTF.

The chain is built from TRBV13 and TRBJ2-2, with 8 bases matching TRBD2. The junction had 13 bases not matched to a gene; V was cut back by 6 bases and J by 7 bases. The CDR3 extends over 16 amino acids. Germline CDR1 reads PRHDT; CDR2 reads FYEKMQ (reference sequence). The CDR3 DNA reads as TGTGCCAGCAGGATCCAAGGCGGGGGGATCGGCGGGGAGCTGTTTTTT. It yields the protein CASRIQGGGIGGELFF. Filled out from reference TRBV13 and TRBJ2-2, the complete variable domain reads AAGVIQSPRHLIKEKRETATLKCYPIPRHDTVYWYQQGPGQDPQFLISFYEKMQSDKGSIPDRFSAQQFSDYHSELNMSSLELGDSALYFCASRIQGGGIGGELFFGEGSRLTVL.

This rearrangement joins TRBV7-9 to TRBJ2-7; 7 bases line up with TRBD2. Germline-derived CDR1 and CDR2 are SEHNR and FQNEAQ (reference sequence). The CDR3 consists of 15 residues. Unmatched junction bases numbered 8, after V lost 2 bases and J lost 4 bases. The CDR3 sequence is CASSLLTGGAYEQYF. The CDR3 coding sequence is TGTGCCAGCAGCTTATTGACGGGAGGCGCGTACGAGCAGTACTTC.

J is TRBJ2-7 and V is TRBV4-1; possible D gene TRBD1, 6 bases. Trimming cost V 0 bases and J 5 bases, with 20 bases left between them. The CDR3 sequence is 17 residues long. From germline, CDR1 is MGHRA and CDR2 YSYEKL. The CDR3 loop reads CASSQEGFGLDSHEQYF. CDR3 DNA sequence: TGCGCCAGCAGCCAAGAGGGTTTCGGTCTGGACAGCCACGAGCAGTACTTC.

The rearrangement links TRBV9 to TRBJ1-4, with D hard to call. Per germline, CDR1 SGDLS and CDR2 YYNGEE. The length of the CDR3 is 14 residues. V was cut by 3 bases and J by 4 bases, with 10 bases left in between. This CDR3 reads CASSAQVNNEKLFF. CDR3 in DNA: TGTGCCAGCAGCGCCCAGGTTAATAATGAAAAACTGTTTTTT.

DNA of the CDR3: TGTGCCAGTAGTGGATACAGGGTTGTGGCTGGAAACACCATATATTTT. Translating it yields CASSGYRVVAGNTIYF. V gene TRBV19 combines with J gene TRBJ1-3; D might be TRBD1 (6 bases). The germline CDR1 and CDR2 sequences are LNHDA and SQIVND (reference sequence). Trimming cost V 5 bases and J 2 bases, with 16 bases left between them. The CDR3 contains 16 residues.

The chain couples TRBV5-8 to TRBJ1-4, with TRBD1 matching over 11 bases. Germline V gene data show CDR1 as SGHTS and CDR2 as YDEGEE. V was clipped by 4 bases and J by 7 bases; unmatched bases: 9. The CDR3 has 16 residues. CDR3 in DNA: TGTGCCAGCAGCAATGGACAGGGGGCAGTTGTTGAAAAACTGTTTTTT. Its translation is CASSNGQGAVVEKLFF.

This clone has a handful of counts. The chain joins TRBV18 to TRBJ1-1; 7 positions match TRBD1. V was pared by 6 bases and J by 5 bases, with 21 bases of the junction left unmatched. Germline loops: CDR1 KGHSH, CDR2 LQKENI. This CDR3 spans 18 amino acids. CDR3 sequence: CASSELLAGTARGTEAFF. The CDR3 nucleotides read TGTGCCAGCTCCGAACTTTTGGCCGGGACAGCCCGAGGAACTGAAGCTTTCTTT. The entire variable domain, with the rest obtained from reference TRBV18 and TRBJ1-1, is as follows: NAGVMQNPRHLVRRRGQEARLRCSPMKGHSHVYWYRQLPEEGLKFMVYLQKENIIDESGMPKERFSAEFPKEGPSILRIQQVVRGDSAAYFCASSELLAGTARGTEAFFGQGTRLTVV.

The genes are TRBV7-9 and TRBJ2-7, with a possible D match to TRBD2 (5 bases). Germline CDR1 is SEHNR and CDR2 is FQNEAQ (reference sequence). This CDR3 has 15 amino acids. V was cut by 1 base and J by 2 bases, with 12 bases left in between. CDR3 loop: CASSLEYSAAYEQYF. CDR3 coding DNA: TGTGCCAGCAGCTTAGAATACTCAGCGGCCTACGAGCAGTACTTC.

The rearrangement uses TRBV5-1 and TRBJ2-2, with D unclear. This CDR3 is built from 13 residues. Germline CDR1 is SGHRS and CDR2 is YFSETQ. V lost 7 bases, J lost 1 base, and 8 bases lay in between. CDR3 amino acids: CASPNENTGELFF. CDR3 sequence (DNA): TGCGCCAGCCCTAATGAGAACACCGGGGAGCTGTTTTTT. The variable domain in full, completed from reference TRBV5-1 and TRBJ2-2, reads KAGVTQTPRYLIKTRGQQVTLSCSPISGHRSVSWYQQTPGQGLQFLFEYFSETQRNKGNFPGRFSGRQFSNSRSEMNVSTLELGDSALYLCASPNENTGELFFGEGSRLTVL.

The chain joins TRBV19 to TRBJ2-7; 8 bases fit TRBD2. Per the germline V gene, CDR1 is LNHDA and CDR2 is SQIVND (reference sequence). Unmatched junction bases numbered 12, after V lost 11 bases and J lost 6 bases. The CDR3 contains 13 residues. The CDR3 is CAARERGGIEQYF. The CDR3 DNA reads as TGTGCCGCCCGGGAACGGGGGGGGATCGAGCAGTACTTC.

V and J are TRBV14 and TRBJ1-2, with 7 bases aligning to TRBD1. The germline V gene has CDR1 SGHDN and CDR2 FVKESK. The CDR3 runs to 12 residues. With 4 bases clipped from V and 7 bases from J, the junction kept 3 bases outside the gene matches. The CDR3 nucleotides read TGTGCCAGCAGCCCCGACAGGGCTGGCTACACCTTC. It translates to CASSPDRAGYTF.

There are a few counts of this clone. The J gene is TRBJ1-2, the V gene TRBV7-2, with D tentatively TRBD1 (6 bases). The CDR3 is made up of 13 amino acids. Germline V gene sequence: CDR1 SGHTA, CDR2 FQGNSA. Trimming pared 2 bases from V and 5 bases from J, leaving 9 bases between. The DNA of the CDR3 is TGTGCCAGCAGCTTAAACAGGGCGTATGGCTACACCTTC. Translation: CASSLNRAYGYTF.

V is TRBV29-1 and J is TRBJ1-1; perhaps TRBD1 as D (5 bases). The CDR3 has 15 residues. The germline V gene encodes CDR1 SQVTM and CDR2 ANQGSEA. V lost 2 bases and J lost 6, with 19 bases in between. The CDR3 spells CSVETAMRQKPEAFF. CDR3 DNA: TGCAGCGTTGAAACCGCGATGAGACAGAAACCTGAAGCTTTCTTT.

The V call is TRBV11-3, the J call TRBJ2-1; 10 nucleotides align to TRBD1. The germline V gene encodes CDR1 SGHNT and CDR2 YENEEA. The CDR3 consists of 14 residues. Trimming removed 4 bases from V and 5 bases from J; junction bases left unmatched: 2. The CDR3 here is CASSSGTGDNEQFF. In nucleotides, the CDR3 is TGTGCCAGCAGCTCCGGGACAGGGGACAATGAGCAGTTCTTC.

The chain combines TRBV6-1 with TRBJ2-7; no clear D. V lost 2 bases, J lost 3 bases, and 14 bases lay in between. Germline V gives CDR1 MNHNS, CDR2 SASEGT. This CDR3 region has 15 residues. CDR3 sequence reads: CASSETVSVFYEQYF. For the CDR3, the DNA is TGTGCCAGCAGTGAAACTGTATCGGTATTCTACGAGCAGTACTTC.